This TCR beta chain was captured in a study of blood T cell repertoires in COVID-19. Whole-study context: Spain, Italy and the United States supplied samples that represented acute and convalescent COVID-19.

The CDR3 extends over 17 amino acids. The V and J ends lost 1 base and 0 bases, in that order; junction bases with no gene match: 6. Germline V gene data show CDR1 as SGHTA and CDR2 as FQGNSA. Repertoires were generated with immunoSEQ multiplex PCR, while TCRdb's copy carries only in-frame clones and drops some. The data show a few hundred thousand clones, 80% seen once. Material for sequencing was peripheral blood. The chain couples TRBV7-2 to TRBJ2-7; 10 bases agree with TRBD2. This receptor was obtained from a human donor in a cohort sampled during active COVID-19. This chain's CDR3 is CASSLESSGSFSYEQYF. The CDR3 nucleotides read TGTGCCAGCAGCTTAGAATCTAGCGGGAGTTTCTCCTACGAGCAGTACTTC.